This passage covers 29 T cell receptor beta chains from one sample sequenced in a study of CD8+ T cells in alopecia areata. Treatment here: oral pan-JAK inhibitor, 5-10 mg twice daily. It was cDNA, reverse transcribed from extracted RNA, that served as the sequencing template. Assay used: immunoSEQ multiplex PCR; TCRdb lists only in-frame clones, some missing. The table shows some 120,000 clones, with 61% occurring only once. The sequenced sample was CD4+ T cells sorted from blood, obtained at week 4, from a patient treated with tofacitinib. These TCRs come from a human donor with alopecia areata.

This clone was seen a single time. The CDR3 sequence: CATSRAGKNIQYF. The CDR3 region has the DNA TGTGCCACCAGCAGAGCCGGAAAAAACATTCAGTACTTC. This chain links TRBV15 with TRBJ2-4; D is unresolved. V lost 1 base to trimming and J lost 4 bases, with 5 bases between them. This CDR3 is built from 13 residues. Germline V gene lookup returns CDR1 LNHNV and CDR2 YYDKDF (reference sequence).

The CDR3 nucleotides read TGCAGCGTCGTCGACAGGGGGAGAGCCGGGGAGCTGTTTTTT. It is translated as CSVVDRGRAGELFF. The genes are TRBV29-1 and TRBJ2-2; 9 bases line up with TRBD1. The CDR3 is made up of 14 amino acids. The V gene end was trimmed by 6 bases and the J gene end by 6 bases; junction bases not matched to a gene: 8. Per germline, CDR1 SQVTM and CDR2 ANQGSEA.

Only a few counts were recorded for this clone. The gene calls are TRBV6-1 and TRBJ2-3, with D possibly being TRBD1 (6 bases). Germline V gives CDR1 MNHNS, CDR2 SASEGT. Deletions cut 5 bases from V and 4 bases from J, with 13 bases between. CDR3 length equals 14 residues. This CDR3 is CASSPRTGSDTQYF. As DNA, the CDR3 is TGTGCCAGCAGTCCGAGAACAGGGTCAGATACGCAGTATTTT.

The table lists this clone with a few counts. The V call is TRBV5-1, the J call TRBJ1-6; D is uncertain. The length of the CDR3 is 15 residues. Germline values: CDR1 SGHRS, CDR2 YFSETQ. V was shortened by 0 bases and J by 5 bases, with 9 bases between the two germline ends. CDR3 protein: CASSLDGSDNSPLHF. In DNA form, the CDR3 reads TGCGCCAGCAGCTTGGACGGCAGCGATAATTCACCCCTCCACTTT.

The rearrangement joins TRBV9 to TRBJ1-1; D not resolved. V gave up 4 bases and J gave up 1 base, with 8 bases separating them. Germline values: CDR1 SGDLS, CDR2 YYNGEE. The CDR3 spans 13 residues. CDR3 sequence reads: CASSQHRNTEAFF. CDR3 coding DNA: TGTGCCAGCAGCCAGCACAGGAACACTGAAGCTTTCTTT.

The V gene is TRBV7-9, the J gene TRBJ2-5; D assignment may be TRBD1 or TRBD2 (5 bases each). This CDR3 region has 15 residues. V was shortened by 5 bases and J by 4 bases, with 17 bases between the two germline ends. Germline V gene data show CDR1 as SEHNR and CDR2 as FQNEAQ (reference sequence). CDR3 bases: TGTGCCAGCAGCCTCAAGAGGGGATACCTAGAGACCCAGTACTTC. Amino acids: CASSLKRGYLETQYF.

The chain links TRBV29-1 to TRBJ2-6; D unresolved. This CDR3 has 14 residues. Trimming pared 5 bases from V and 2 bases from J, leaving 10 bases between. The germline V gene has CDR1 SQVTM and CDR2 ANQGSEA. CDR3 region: CSVPLVTGANVLTF. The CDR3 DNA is TGCAGCGTTCCGTTGGTAACTGGGGCCAACGTCCTGACTTTC.

This chain's CDR3 is CAWSVSRNIQYF. CDR3 nucleotides: TGTGCCTGGAGTGTATCCAGAAACATTCAGTACTTC. V is TRBV30 and J is TRBJ2-4, with unresolved D. The CDR3 totals 12 residues. V was clipped by 0 bases and J by 6 bases, with 6 bases between them. Looked up from germline, CDR1 is GTSNPN and CDR2 is SVGIG (reference sequence).

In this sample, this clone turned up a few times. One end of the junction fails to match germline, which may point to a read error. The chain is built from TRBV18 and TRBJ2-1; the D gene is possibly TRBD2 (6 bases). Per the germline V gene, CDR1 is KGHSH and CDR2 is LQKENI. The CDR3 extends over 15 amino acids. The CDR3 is CASSKVGGSYDEQFF. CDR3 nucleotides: TGTGCCAGCTCAAAGGTGGGGGGAAGCTACGATGAGCAGTTCTTC.

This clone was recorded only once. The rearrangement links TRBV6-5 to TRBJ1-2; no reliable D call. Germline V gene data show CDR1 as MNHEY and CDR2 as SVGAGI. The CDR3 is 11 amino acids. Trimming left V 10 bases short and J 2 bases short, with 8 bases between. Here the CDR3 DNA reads TGTGCCACCGACGGGAACTATGGCTACACCTTC. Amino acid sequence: CATDGNYGYTF.

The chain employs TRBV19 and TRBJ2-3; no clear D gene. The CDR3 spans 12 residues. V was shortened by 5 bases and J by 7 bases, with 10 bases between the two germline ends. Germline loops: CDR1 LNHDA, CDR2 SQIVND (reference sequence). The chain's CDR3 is CASSQTLNTQYF. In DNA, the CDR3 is TGTGCCAGTAGTCAGACACTCAATACGCAGTATTTT.

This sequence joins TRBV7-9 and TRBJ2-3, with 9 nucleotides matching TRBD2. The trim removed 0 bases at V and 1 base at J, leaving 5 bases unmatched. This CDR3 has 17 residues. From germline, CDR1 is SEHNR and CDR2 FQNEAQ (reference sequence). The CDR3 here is CASSLALASGGTDTQYF. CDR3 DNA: TGTGCCAGCAGCTTAGCGCTCGCTAGCGGGGGCACAGATACGCAGTATTTT.

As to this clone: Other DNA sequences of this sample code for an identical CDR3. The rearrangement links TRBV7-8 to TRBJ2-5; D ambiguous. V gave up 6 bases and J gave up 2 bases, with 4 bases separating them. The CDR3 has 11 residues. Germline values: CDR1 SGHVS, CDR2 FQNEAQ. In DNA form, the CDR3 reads TGTGCCAGCAGTTCGCAAGAGACCCAGTACTTC. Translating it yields CASSSQETQYF.

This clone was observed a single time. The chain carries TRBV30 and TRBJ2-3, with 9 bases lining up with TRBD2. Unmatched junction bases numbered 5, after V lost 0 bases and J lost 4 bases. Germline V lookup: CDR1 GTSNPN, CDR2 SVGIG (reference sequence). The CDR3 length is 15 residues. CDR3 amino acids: CAWSVGAGGSDTQYF. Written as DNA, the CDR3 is TGTGCCTGGAGTGTTGGGGCGGGAGGGTCAGATACGCAGTATTTT. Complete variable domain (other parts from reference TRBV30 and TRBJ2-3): SQTIHQWPATLVQPVGSPLSLECTVEGTSNPNLYWYRQAAGRGLQLLFYSVGIGQISSEVPQNLSASRPQDRQFILSSKKLLLSDSGFYLCAWSVGAGGSDTQYFGPGTRLTVL.

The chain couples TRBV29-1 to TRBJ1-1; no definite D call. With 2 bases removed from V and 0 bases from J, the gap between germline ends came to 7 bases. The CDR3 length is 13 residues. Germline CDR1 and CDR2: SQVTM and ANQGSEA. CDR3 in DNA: TGCAGCGTTGAAAGAGGGATGAACACTGAAGCTTTCTTT. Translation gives CSVERGMNTEAFF.

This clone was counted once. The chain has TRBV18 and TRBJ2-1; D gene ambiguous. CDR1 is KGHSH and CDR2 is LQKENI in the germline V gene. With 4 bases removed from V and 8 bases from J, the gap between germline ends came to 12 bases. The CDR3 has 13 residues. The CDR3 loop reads CASSRVDGDEQFF. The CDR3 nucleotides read TGTGCCAGCTCACGCGTAGATGGGGATGAGCAGTTCTTC.

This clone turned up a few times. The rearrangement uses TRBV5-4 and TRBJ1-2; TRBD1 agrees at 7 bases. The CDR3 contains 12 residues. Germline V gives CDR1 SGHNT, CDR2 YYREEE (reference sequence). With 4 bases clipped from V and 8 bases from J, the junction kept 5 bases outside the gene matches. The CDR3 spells CASSPYRGGYTF. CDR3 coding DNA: TGTGCCAGCAGCCCATACAGGGGAGGCTACACCTTC. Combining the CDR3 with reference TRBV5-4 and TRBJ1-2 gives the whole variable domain ETGVTQSPTHLIKTRGQQVTLRCSSQSGHNTVSWYQQALGQGPQFIFQYYREEENGRGNFPPRFSGLQFPNYSSELNVNALELDDSALYLCASSPYRGGYTFGSGTRLTVV.

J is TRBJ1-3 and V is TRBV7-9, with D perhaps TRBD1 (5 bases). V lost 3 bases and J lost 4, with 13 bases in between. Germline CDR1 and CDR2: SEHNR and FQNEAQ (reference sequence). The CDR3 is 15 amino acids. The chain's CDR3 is CASSLQGEAGNTIYF. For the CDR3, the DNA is TGTGCCAGCAGCTTGCAGGGAGAGGCCGGAAACACCATATATTTT.

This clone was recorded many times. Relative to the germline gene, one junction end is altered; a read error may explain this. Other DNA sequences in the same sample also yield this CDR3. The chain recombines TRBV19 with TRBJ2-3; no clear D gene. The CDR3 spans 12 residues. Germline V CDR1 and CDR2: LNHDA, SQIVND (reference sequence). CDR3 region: CASAPGTDTQYF. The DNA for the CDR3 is TGTGCCAGTGCCCCAGGCACCGATACGCAGTATTTT.

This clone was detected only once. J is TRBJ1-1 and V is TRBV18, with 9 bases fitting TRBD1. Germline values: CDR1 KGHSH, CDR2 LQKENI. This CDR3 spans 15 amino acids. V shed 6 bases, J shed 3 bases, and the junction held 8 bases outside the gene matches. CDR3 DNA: TGTGCCAGCTCGAATCCGACAGGGGGGGACACTGAAGCTTTCTTT. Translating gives CASSNPTGGDTEAFF.

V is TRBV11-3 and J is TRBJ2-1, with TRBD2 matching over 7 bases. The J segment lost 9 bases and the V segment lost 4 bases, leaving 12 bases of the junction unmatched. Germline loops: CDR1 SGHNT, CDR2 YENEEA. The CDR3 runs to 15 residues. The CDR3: CASSSGTKSKVEQFF. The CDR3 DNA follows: TGTGCCAGCAGCTCCGGGACTAAGTCGAAGGTTGAGCAGTTCTTC.

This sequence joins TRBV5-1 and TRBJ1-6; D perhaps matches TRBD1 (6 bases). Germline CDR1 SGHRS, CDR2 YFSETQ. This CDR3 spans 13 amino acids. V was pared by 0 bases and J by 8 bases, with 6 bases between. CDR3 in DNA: TGCGCCAGCAGCTTGGAGGGGGATTCACCCCTCCACTTT. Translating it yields CASSLEGDSPLHF.

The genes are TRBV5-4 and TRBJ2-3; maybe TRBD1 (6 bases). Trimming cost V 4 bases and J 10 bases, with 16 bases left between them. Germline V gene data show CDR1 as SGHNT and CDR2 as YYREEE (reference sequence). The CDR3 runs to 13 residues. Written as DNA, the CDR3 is TGTGCCAGCAGCACCCCGGACAGCCAAGCGCAGTATTTT. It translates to CASSTPDSQAQYF.

The CDR3 sequence is CASRKTGGNEQYF. The CDR3 coding sequence is TGTGCCAGCAGGAAGACAGGGGGCAACGAGCAGTACTTC. This sequence joins TRBV6-5 and TRBJ2-7, with 10 bases aligning to TRBD1. Per the germline V gene, CDR1 is MNHEY and CDR2 is SVGAGI. V lost 6 bases and J lost 5; bases outside the gene matches: 4. This CDR3 spans 13 amino acids.

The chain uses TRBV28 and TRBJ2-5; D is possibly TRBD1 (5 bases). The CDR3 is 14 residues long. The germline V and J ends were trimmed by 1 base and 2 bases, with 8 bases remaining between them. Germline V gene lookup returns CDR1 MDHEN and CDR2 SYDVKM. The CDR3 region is CASSLSGRQETQYF. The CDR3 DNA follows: TGTGCCAGCAGTTTATCAGGGCGGCAAGAGACCCAGTACTTC.

CDR3 loop: CASSNFQATDTQYF. In DNA form, the CDR3 reads TGTGCCAGCAGTAACTTCCAGGCAACAGATACGCAGTATTTT. This rearrangement joins TRBV27 to TRBJ2-3; unclear D gene. This CDR3 spans 14 amino acids. V was pared by 5 bases and J by 3 bases, with 12 bases between. Germline V gene lookup returns CDR1 MNHEY and CDR2 SMNVEV (reference sequence).

The CDR3 is CASSQERQGQGLLSEQYF. Here the CDR3 DNA reads TGCGCCAGCAGCCAGGAGCGCCAGGGACAGGGGCTTTTGAGCGAGCAGTACTTC. The chain employs TRBV4-1 and TRBJ2-7; 10 bases match TRBD1. Germline V lookup: CDR1 MGHRA, CDR2 YSYEKL. The CDR3 has 18 residues. With V trimmed by 3 bases and J by 6 bases, 17 bases remained unmatched.

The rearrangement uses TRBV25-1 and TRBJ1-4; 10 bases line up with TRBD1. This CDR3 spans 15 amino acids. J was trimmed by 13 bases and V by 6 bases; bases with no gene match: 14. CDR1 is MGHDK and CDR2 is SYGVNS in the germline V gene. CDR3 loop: CASRDETGGGSRLFF. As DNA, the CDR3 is TGTGCCAGCAGGGACGAGACAGGGGGCGGGAGTAGACTGTTTTTT.

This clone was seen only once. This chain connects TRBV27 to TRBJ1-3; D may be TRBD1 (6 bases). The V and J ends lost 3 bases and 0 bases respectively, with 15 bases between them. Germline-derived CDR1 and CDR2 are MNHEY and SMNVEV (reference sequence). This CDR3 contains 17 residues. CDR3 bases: TGTGCCAGCAGTTTGCTTTTATGGGGGCTCTCTGGAAACACCATATATTTT. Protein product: CASSLLLWGLSGNTIYF.